Listed here are 26 T cell receptor beta chains from one sample, sequenced in a study of breast tumors, draining lymph nodes, adjacent tissues. The lymph nodes were axillary draining lymph nodes from breast cancer patients. TCRdb fed the multiplex PCR reads into MiXCR, producing one record per CDR3 protein. Of over 70,000 distinct CDR3 sequences in the sample, approximately 31% are singletons; the top ten hold about 8%. Sequenced input: axillary lymph node tissue. All receptors derive from a female donor with breast cancer. Some clones in this sample may be carry-over from other donors' samples.

Many counts were recorded for this clonotype. This sequence joins TRBV20-1 and TRBJ2-7; 7 bases agree with TRBD2. J lost 2 bases, V lost 7 bases, and 5 bases had no gene match. Germline CDR1 and CDR2: DFQATT and SNEGSKA (reference sequence). This CDR3 region has 12 residues. CDR3 residues: CSVPGGPYEQYF. CDR3 sequence (DNA): TGCAGTGTCCCGGGAGGACCCTACGAGCAGTACTTC.

The table lists this clonotype with many counts. The rearrangement links TRBV4-2 to TRBJ1-2; D ambiguous. V was clipped by 0 bases and J by 0 bases, with 11 bases between them. The germline gives CDR1 LGHNA, CDR2 YNFKEQ. This CDR3 comprises 16 residues. In DNA form, the CDR3 reads TGTGCCAGCAGCCAAGATAGAGGACCAACTAACTATGGCTACACCTTC. Encoded protein: CASSQDRGPTNYGYTF.

Many counts were recorded for this clonotype. V and J are TRBV19 and TRBJ2-5, with no clear D. Trimming removed 5 bases at V and 7 bases at J, with 14 bases between. The germline V gene has CDR1 LNHDA and CDR2 SQIVND (reference sequence). This CDR3 comprises 13 residues. The CDR3 protein is CASSPLRAGTQYF. The DNA of the CDR3 is TGTGCCAGTAGTCCGCTAAGGGCCGGGACCCAGTACTTC. The complete variable domain, with remaining parts taken from reference TRBV19 and TRBJ2-5, reads DGGITQSPKYLFRKEGQNVTLSCEQNLNHDAMYWYRQDPGQGLRLIYYSQIVNDFQKGDIAEGYSVSREKKESFPLTVTSAQKNPTAFYLCASSPLRAGTQYFGPGTRLLVL.

Many counts were recorded for this clonotype. This chain connects TRBV6-5 to TRBJ1-2; D unclear. The CDR3 is made up of 15 amino acids. In germline, CDR1 is MNHEY, CDR2 SVGAGI. Trimming stripped 2 bases from V and 0 bases from J, with 10 bases between. The CDR3 coding sequence is TGTGCCAGCAGTTACCAGACTCCGCCTAACTATGGCTACACCTTC. The encoded protein is CASSYQTPPNYGYTF.

This clonotype has at least ten counts. The rearrangement uses TRBV24-1 and TRBJ2-5; TRBD1 might be the D (5 bases). The V gene lost 3 bases and the J gene lost 7 bases, with 11 bases spanning the gap. CDR3 size: 13 residues. Looked up from germline, CDR1 is KGHDR and CDR2 is SFDVKD. The CDR3: CATSDTVRGTQYF. The CDR3 DNA reads as TGTGCCACCAGTGATACTGTTAGGGGGACCCAGTACTTC.

This clonotype occurred many times. Relative to the germline gene, one junction end is altered; a read error may explain this. The chain carries TRBV7-2 and TRBJ2-1; the D is unclear. CDR1 SGHTA and CDR2 FQGNSA come from the germline V gene. This CDR3 is 13 amino acids long. CDR3 DNA sequence: TGTGCCAACAGCTTACCTAGCTACAATGAGCAGTTCTTC. Its translation: CANSLPSYNEQFF.

This clonotype appeared many times. V gene TRBV18 combines with J gene TRBJ2-5, with 11 bases aligning to TRBD1. The CDR3 runs 14 residues. Looked up from germline, CDR1 is KGHSH and CDR2 is LQKENI. The J segment lost 5 bases and the V segment lost 2 bases, leaving 1 base of the junction unmatched. CDR3 coding DNA: TGTGCCAGCTCACCAGGACAGGGGGCGGAGACCCAGTACTTC. Translation gives CASSPGQGAETQYF.

The sample holds many counts of this clonotype. V and J are TRBV3-1 and TRBJ1-3; D perhaps matches TRBD1 (5 bases). This CDR3 spans 12 amino acids. V lost 4 bases to trimming and J lost 6 bases, with 7 bases between them. Germline assignment: CDR1 LGHDT and CDR2 YNNKEL (reference sequence). CDR3 DNA: TGTGCCAGCAGCCCGACAGAAAACACCATATATTTT. The encoded protein is CASSPTENTIYF.

This clonotype showed up many times. The chain joins TRBV20-1 to TRBJ2-3; D might be TRBD1 or TRBD2, each matching 5 bases. The germline CDR1 and CDR2 sequences are DFQATT and SNEGSKA (reference sequence). This CDR3 is built from 19 residues. Trimming shortened V by 0 bases and J by 2 bases, and 24 bases separated the two germline ends. Here the CDR3 reads CSARDGRPLGGLFTDTQYF. The CDR3 bases are TGCAGTGCTAGAGATGGCAGGCCCCTTGGGGGTTTGTTCACAGATACGCAGTATTTT.

With regard to this clonotype: The junction differs from germline at one of its ends, possibly a read error. The chain couples TRBV3-1 to TRBJ2-2, with D unclear. This CDR3 is 13 amino acids long. Germline CDR1 LGHDT, CDR2 YNNKEL (reference sequence). The CDR3 loop reads CPSSQERRGELFF. CDR3 nucleotides: TGTCCCAGCAGCCAAGAGCGCAGGGGGGAGCTGTTTTTT. Using reference TRBV3-1 and TRBJ2-2 for the parts outside the CDR3, the full variable domain is DTAVSQTPKYLVTQMGNDKSIKCEQNLGHDTMYWYKQDSKKFLKIMFSYNNKELIINETVPNRFSPKSPDKAHLNLHINSLELGDSAVYFCPSSQERRGELFFGEGSRLTVL.

V usage is TRBV20-1 and J usage is TRBJ2-7, with 11 nucleotides matching TRBD1. The CDR3 is 15 amino acids. Germline assignment: CDR1 DFQATT and CDR2 SNEGSKA (reference sequence). V was pared by 3 bases and J by 3 bases, with 7 bases of the junction left unmatched. CDR3 amino acids: CSARSGQGVCYEQYF. DNA of the CDR3: TGCAGTGCTAGGTCGGGACAGGGGGTATGCTACGAGCAGTACTTC.

This clonotype has a handful of counts. With a much larger clone just one base away, this may be a read error. The chain employs TRBV6-1 and TRBJ1-5; 8 nucleotides match TRBD1. Germline V gene sequence: CDR1 MNHNS, CDR2 SASEGT. The ends lost 6 bases at V and 2 bases at J; junction bases unmatched: 6. This CDR3 spans 15 amino acids. CDR3 DNA sequence: TGTGCCAGCAGGCGACAGGGGTTGGGCAATCAGCCCCAGCATTTT. Encoded protein: CASRRQGLGNQPQHF.

V is TRBV20-1 and J is TRBJ1-1; possibly TRBD1 for D (5 bases). The germline CDR1 and CDR2 sequences are DFQATT and SNEGSKA (reference sequence). V lost 6 bases, J lost 0 bases, and 17 bases lay in between. This CDR3 has 15 amino acids. Here the CDR3 reads CSAPTPQGLNTEAFF. The CDR3, as DNA: TGCAGTGCCCCGACCCCCCAGGGACTGAACACTGAAGCTTTCTTT.

This clonotype has a count of ten or more. The genes are TRBV6-1 and TRBJ2-7; tentatively, D is TRBD2 (5 bases). Germline V gene sequence: CDR1 MNHNS, CDR2 SASEGT. The CDR3 extends over 18 amino acids. V was trimmed by 3 bases and J by 4 bases, leaving 25 bases between them. Here the CDR3 DNA reads TGTGCCAGCAGTGACCTCATCGGGATTAGTAATTCAAGGTACGAGCAGTACTTC. Translating gives CASSDLIGISNSRYEQYF.

The sample holds many counts of this clonotype. The gene calls are TRBV18 and TRBJ2-7; perhaps TRBD1 as D (5 bases). The CDR3 contains 14 residues. In germline, CDR1 is KGHSH, CDR2 LQKENI. Trimming pared 2 bases from V and 2 bases from J, leaving 10 bases between. The CDR3 loop reads CASSPFDSTYEQYF. The CDR3 nucleotides are TGTGCCAGCTCACCATTCGACAGTACCTACGAGCAGTACTTC.

The J gene is TRBJ2-2, the V gene TRBV7-9; 16 bases map to TRBD2. CDR3 length: 17 amino acids. V was clipped by 5 bases and J by 9 bases; unmatched bases: 9. Germline values: CDR1 SEHNR, CDR2 FQNEAQ (reference sequence). The CDR3 DNA sequence: TGTGCCAGCAGCGGCGGGACTAGCGGGAGGGCCGGTTGGGAGCTGTTTTTT. Residues: CASSGGTSGRAGWELFF.

Ten or more counts support this clonotype. The gene calls are TRBV7-6 and TRBJ2-5, with TRBD1 identical over 8 bases. CDR1 and CDR2 (germline): SGHVS, FNYEAQ. The CDR3 runs 15 residues. V was clipped by 1 base and J by 5 bases; unmatched bases: 6. CDR3 protein: CASSLEDRVWETQYF. CDR3 sequence (DNA): TGTGCCAGCAGCTTAGAGGACAGGGTTTGGGAGACCCAGTACTTC.

This clonotype came up a few times. V is TRBV11-2 and J is TRBJ1-1; D is perhaps TRBD1 (5 bases). The germline V gene has CDR1 SGHAT and CDR2 FQNNGV. The CDR3 has 19 amino acids. Trimming took off 1 base at V and 8 bases at J, with 29 bases between the two ends. The CDR3 nucleotides read TGTGCCAGCAGCTTAGGCGGGTCCTGGGGGTCGCAAGGGTCGGACGAAGCTTTCTTT. The encoded protein is CASSLGGSWGSQGSDEAFF.

This clonotype came up once. This chain joins TRBV10-3 and TRBJ1-5; a weak D match, TRBD1 (5 bases). The CDR3 is 16 amino acids. The ends were cut back, 4 bases at V and 0 bases at J, with 13 bases in the middle. CDR1 is ENHRY, CDR2 SYGVKD, per germline. The CDR3 bases are TGTGCCATCAGTGCCGGGGCAGGGAATAGCAATCAGCCCCAGCATTTT. It encodes CAISAGAGNSNQPQHF.

A word on this clonotype: A much larger clone sits a single nucleotide away, making a read error possible. The rearrangement links TRBV12-3 or TRBV12-4 to TRBJ2-2; tentatively, D is TRBD2 (6 bases). V was shortened by 3 bases and J by 5 bases, with 13 bases between the two germline ends. This CDR3 is 15 amino acids long. The CDR3 bases are TGTGCCAGCAGTTTCATGGCGGGAAAAACCGGGGAGCTGTTTTTT. Translated, it gives CASSFMAGKTGELFF.

J is TRBJ2-7 and V is TRBV7-2, with D unresolved. The CDR3 is 14 residues long. Per germline, CDR1 SGHTA and CDR2 FQGNSA. V lost 5 bases, J lost 6 bases, and 17 bases lay in between. CDR3 in amino acids: CASSQWRQAPEQYF. The CDR3 DNA reads TGTGCCAGCAGCCAGTGGCGGCAAGCGCCCGAGCAGTACTTC.

This clonotype was observed a few times. The CDR3 here is CASSQDAPGQDTYNEQFF. The CDR3 nucleotides read TGTGCCAGCAGCCAAGATGCCCCGGGACAGGACACCTACAATGAGCAGTTCTTC. The chain links TRBV3-1 to TRBJ2-1; 8 bases agree with TRBD1. CDR1 and CDR2 (germline): LGHDT, YNNKEL (reference sequence). CDR3 length equals 18 residues. Unmatched junction bases numbered 9, after V lost 0 bases and J lost 2 bases.

J is TRBJ1-1 and V is TRBV30, with D possibly being TRBD1 (5 bases). The germline V gene encodes CDR1 GTSNPN and CDR2 SVGIG (reference sequence). V lost 1 base and J lost 4, with 10 bases in between. The CDR3 runs 13 residues. The CDR3 DNA reads as TGTGCCTGGAGTGGGGGGGGGTTCACTGAAGCTTTCTTT. Translated: CAWSGGGFTEAFF.

J is TRBJ1-2 and V is TRBV4-1; D unclear. Germline V gene lookup returns CDR1 MGHRA and CDR2 YSYEKL. The CDR3 covers 17 residues. V lost 0 bases, J lost 5 bases, and 19 bases lay in between. The CDR3 region has the DNA TGCGCCAGCAGCCAAGACGTCCGTGGTAGCTCAATTTATGGCTACACCTTC. It encodes CASSQDVRGSSIYGYTF.

This clonotype was found many times. V is TRBV27 and J is TRBJ1-6; unclear D gene. This CDR3 is built from 14 residues. From germline, CDR1 is MNHEY and CDR2 SMNVEV (reference sequence). V was clipped by 6 bases and J by 7 bases, with 13 bases between them. CDR3 sequence reads: CASRLAGGNSPLHF. The CDR3 nucleotides are TGTGCCAGCAGGCTGGCCGGAGGGAATTCACCCCTCCACTTT.

This clonotype was picked up many times. V usage is TRBV19 and J usage is TRBJ2-2; 8 bases agree with TRBD1. This CDR3 comprises 14 residues. Germline-derived CDR1 and CDR2 are LNHDA and SQIVND (reference sequence). J was trimmed by 5 bases and V by 4 bases; bases with no gene match: 3. Written as DNA, the CDR3 is TGTGCCAGTAGTACGACAGGGGCAACCGGGGAGCTGTTTTTT. Its protein product is CASSTTGATGELFF.